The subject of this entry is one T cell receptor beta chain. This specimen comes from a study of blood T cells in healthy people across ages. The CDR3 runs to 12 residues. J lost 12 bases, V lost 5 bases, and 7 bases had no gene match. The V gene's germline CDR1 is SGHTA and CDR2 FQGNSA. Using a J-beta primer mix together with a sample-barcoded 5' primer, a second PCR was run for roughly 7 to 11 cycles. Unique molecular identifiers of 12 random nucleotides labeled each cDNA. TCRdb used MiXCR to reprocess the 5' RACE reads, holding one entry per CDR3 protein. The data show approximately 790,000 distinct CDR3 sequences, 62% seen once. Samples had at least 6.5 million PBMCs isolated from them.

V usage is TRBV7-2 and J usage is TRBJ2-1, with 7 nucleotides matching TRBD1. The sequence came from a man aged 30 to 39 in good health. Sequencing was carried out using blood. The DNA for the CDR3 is TGTGCCAGCAGCCCACGACAGGGTCGGCAGTTCTTC. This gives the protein CASSPRQGRQFF.